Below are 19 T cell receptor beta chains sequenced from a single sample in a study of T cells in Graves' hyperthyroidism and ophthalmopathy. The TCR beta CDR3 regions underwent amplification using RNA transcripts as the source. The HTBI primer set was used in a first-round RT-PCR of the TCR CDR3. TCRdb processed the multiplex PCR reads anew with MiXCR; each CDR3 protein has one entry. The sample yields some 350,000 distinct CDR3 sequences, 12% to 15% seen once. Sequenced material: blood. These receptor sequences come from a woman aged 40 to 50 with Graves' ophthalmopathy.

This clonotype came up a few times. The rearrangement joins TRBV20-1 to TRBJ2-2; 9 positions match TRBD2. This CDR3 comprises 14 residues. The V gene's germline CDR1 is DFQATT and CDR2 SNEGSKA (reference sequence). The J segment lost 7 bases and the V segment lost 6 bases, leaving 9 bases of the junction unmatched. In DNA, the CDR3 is TGCAGTGCGAGGCGGGGGGGCGCGTACGGGGAGCTGTTTTTT. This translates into CSARRGGAYGELFF.

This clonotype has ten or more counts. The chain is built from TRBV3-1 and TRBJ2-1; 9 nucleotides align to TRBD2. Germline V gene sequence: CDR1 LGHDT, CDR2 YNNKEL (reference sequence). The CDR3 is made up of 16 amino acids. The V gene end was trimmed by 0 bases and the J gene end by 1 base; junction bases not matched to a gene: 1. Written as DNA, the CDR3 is TGTGCCAGCAGCCAAGAGCGGGGGGGGTCCTACAATGAGCAGTTCTTC. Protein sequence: CASSQERGGSYNEQFF.

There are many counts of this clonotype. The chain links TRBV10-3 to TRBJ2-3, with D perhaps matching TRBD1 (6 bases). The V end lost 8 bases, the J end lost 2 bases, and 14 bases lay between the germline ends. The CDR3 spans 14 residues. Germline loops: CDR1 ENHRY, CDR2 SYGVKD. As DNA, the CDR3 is TGTGCCATCGGACGGACAGAGCCCACAGATACGCAGTATTTT. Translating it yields CAIGRTEPTDTQYF.

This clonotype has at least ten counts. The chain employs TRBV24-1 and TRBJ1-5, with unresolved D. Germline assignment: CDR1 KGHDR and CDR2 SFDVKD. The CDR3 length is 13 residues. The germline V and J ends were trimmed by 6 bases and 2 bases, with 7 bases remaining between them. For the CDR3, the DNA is TGTGCCACCAGTTCGATTGGCAATCAGCCCCAGCATTTT. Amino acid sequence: CATSSIGNQPQHF.

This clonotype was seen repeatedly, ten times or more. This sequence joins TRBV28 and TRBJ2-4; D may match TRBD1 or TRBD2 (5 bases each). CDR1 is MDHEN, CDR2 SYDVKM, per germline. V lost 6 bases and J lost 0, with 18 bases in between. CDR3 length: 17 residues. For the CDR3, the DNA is TGTGCCAGCAGCCCCTCCGGGACGATAGTAGCCAAAAACATTCAGTACTTC. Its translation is CASSPSGTIVAKNIQYF.

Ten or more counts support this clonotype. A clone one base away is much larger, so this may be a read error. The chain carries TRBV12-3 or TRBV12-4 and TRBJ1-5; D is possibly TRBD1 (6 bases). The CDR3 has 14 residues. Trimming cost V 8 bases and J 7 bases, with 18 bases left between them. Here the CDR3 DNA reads TGTGCCAGCGGTATACAGGGTATAGGGCAGCCCCAGCATTTT. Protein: CASGIQGIGQPQHF.

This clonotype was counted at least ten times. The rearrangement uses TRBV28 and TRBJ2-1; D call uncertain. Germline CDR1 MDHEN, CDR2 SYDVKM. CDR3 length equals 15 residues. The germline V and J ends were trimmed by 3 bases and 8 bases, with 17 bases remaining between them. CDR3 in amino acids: CASSFQTTRVHEQFF. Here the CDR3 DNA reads TGTGCCAGCAGTTTCCAAACTACTCGGGTCCATGAGCAGTTCTTC.

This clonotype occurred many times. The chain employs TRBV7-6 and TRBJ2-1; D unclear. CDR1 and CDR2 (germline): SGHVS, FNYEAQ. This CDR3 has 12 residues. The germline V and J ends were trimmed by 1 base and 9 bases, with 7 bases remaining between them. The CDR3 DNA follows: TGTGCCAGCAGCTTAGGCCCTCGTGAGCAGTTCTTC. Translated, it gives CASSLGPREQFF.

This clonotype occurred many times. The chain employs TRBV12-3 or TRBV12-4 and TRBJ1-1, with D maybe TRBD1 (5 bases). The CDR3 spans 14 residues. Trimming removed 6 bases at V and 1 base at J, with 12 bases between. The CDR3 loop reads CASSTSDRNTEAFF. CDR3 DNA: TGTGCCAGCAGCACAAGTGACAGGAACACTGAAGCTTTCTTT.

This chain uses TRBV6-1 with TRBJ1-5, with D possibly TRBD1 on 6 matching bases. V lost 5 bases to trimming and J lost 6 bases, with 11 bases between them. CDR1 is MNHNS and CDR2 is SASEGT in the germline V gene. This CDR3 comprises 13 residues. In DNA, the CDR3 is TGTGCCAGCAGTTACAGGGATGGTCAGCCCCAGCATTTT. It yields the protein CASSYRDGQPQHF.

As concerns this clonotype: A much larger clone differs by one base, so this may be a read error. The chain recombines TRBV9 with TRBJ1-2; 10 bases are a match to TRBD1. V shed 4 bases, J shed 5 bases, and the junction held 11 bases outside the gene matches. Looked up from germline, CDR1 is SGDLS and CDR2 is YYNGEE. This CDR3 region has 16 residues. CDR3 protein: CASSSRDRGSIYGYTF. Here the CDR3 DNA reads TGTGCCAGCAGCTCCCGGGACAGGGGCTCGATATATGGCTACACCTTC.

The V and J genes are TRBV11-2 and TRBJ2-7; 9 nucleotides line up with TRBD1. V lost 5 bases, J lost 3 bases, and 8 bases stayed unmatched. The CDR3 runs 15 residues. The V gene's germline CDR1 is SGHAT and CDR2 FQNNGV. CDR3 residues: CASSRYRGQGYEQYF. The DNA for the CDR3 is TGTGCCAGCAGCCGCTACAGGGGGCAAGGCTACGAGCAGTACTTC.

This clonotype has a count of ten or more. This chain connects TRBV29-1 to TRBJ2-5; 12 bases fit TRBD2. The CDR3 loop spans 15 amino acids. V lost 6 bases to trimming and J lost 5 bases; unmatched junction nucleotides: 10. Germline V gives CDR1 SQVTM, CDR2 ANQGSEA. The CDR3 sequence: CSVQGTSGLGETQYF. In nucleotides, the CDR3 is TGCAGCGTGCAGGGGACTAGCGGGCTGGGTGAGACCCAGTACTTC.

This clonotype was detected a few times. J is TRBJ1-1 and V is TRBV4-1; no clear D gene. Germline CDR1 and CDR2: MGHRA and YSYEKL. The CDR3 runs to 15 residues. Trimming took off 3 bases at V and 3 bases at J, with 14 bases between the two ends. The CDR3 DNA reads TGCGCCAGCAGCCATGGGCAAGGTGGGCACACTGAAGCTTTCTTT. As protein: CASSHGQGGHTEAFF.

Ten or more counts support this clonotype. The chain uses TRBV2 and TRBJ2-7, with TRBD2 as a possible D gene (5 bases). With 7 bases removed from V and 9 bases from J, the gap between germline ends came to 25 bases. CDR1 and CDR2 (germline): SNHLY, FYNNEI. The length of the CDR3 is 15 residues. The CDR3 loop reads CASKRWRVNDEWQYF. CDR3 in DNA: TGTGCCAGCAAAAGGTGGCGGGTCAACGACGAGTGGCAGTACTTC.

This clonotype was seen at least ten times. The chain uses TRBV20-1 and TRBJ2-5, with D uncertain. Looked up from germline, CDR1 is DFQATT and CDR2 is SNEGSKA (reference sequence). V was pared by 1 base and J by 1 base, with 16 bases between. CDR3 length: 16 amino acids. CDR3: CSARANRLRSQETQYF. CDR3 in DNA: TGCAGTGCTAGAGCCAACCGACTCCGGAGCCAAGAGACCCAGTACTTC.

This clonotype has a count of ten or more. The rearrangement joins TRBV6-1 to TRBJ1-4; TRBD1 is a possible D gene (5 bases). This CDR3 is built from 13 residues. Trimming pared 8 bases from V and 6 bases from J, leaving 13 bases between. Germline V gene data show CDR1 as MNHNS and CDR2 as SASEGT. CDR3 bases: TGTGCCAGCTCTCGGGGACCGGATGAAAAACTGTTTTTT. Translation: CASSRGPDEKLFF.

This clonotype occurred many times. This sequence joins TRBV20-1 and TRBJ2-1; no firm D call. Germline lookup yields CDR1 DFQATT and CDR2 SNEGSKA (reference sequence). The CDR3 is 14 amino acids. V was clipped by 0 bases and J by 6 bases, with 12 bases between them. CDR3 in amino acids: CSARDWATVNEQFF. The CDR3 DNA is TGCAGTGCTAGAGATTGGGCTACGGTCAATGAGCAGTTCTTC.

CDR3 DNA: TGTGCCAGCAGACCCGGACAGGGGAGAGGTGGCTACACCTTC. This encodes CASRPGQGRGGYTF. This chain uses TRBV2 with TRBJ1-2, with TRBD1 matching over 9 bases. Germline loops: CDR1 SNHLY, CDR2 FYNNEI. V trimming: 6 bases; J trimming: 7 bases; junction bases outside the gene matches: 9. CDR3 length: 14 amino acids.